The 4 T cell receptor beta chains below all came from one sample that was sequenced in a study of human T cells and chemical hapten exposure. Stated time point: patch test 3, about 24 weeks after DPC sensitization. Treatment denoted: therapeutic diphenylcyclopropenone sensitization with weekly scalp DPC. TCRdb reanalysed the RACE reads using MiXCR and keeps one entry per CDR3 protein. The sample records about 82,000 distinct CDR3 sequences, over 10% being singletons. This material consisted of whole blood, taken in connection with sensitization to the hapten diphenylcyclopropenone (DPC). The origin of the receptors is a woman aged 45-65 years with alopecia areata. Some clones in this sample may be carry-over from other donors' samples.

This clonotype was recorded at least ten times. V is TRBV12-3 or TRBV12-4 and J is TRBJ1-1; TRBD1 matches at 7 bases. Trimming took 4 bases from V and 5 from J; bases not matched to a gene: 4. This CDR3 contains 13 residues. The CDR3 DNA sequence: TGTGCCAGCAGTTCCGCAGGGGGAACTGAAGCTTTCTTT. Its protein product is CASSSAGGTEAFF.

This clonotype was recorded at least ten times. The chain links TRBV28 to TRBJ2-7; D is ambiguous. Germline V gene lookup returns CDR1 MDHEN and CDR2 SYDVKM. Trimming cost V 5 bases and J 0 bases, with 5 bases left between them. The CDR3 has 12 residues. CDR3: CASSPDSYEQYF. CDR3 nucleotide sequence: TGTGCCAGCAGTCCGGACTCCTACGAGCAGTACTTC.

The rearrangement links TRBV5-1 to TRBJ2-7, with D uncertain. The germline V gene has CDR1 SGHRS and CDR2 YFSETQ. The CDR3 extends over 12 amino acids. The V end was cut by 4 bases, the J end by 6 bases, with 11 bases between. CDR3 sequence: CASSNSWGEQYF. The CDR3 bases are TGCGCCAGCAGCAACTCCTGGGGCGAGCAGTACTTC.

The chain has TRBV20-1 and TRBJ2-7; no firm D call. The CDR3 length is 14 residues. From germline, CDR1 is DFQATT and CDR2 SNEGSKA (reference sequence). V gave up 2 bases and J gave up 4 bases, with 15 bases separating them. The CDR3 sequence: CSARPPHSDYEQYF. As DNA, the CDR3 is TGCAGTGCTAGACCTCCCCACAGCGATTACGAGCAGTACTTC.